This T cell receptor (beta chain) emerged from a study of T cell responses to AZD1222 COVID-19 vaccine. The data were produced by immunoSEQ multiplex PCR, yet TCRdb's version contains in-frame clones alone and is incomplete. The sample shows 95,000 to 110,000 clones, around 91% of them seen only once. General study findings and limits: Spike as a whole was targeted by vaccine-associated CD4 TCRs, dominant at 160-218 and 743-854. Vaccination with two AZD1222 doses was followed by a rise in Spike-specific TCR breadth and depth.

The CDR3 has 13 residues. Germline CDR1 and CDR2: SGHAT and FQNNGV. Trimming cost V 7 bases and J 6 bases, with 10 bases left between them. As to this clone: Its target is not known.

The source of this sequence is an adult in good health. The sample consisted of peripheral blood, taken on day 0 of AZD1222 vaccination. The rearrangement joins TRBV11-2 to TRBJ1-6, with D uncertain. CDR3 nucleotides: TGTGCCAGCACCCAAGGGTCTAATTCACCCCTCCACTTT. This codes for CASTQGSNSPLHF.